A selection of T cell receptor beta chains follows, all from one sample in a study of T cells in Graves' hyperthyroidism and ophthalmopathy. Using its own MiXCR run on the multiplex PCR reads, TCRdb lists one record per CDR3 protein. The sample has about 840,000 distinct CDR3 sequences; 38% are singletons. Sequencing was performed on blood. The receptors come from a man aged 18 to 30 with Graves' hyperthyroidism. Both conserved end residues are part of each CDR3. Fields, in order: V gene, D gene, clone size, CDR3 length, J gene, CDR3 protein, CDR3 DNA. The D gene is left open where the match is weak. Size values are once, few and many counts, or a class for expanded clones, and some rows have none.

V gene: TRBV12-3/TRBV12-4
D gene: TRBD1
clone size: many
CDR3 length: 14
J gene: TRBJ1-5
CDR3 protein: CASSGQGRSQPQHF
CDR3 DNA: TGTGCCAGCAGCGGACAGGGTAGGAGTCAGCCCCAGCATTTT

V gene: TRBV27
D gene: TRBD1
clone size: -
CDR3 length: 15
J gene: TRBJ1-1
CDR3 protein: CASSPRDRVEWAAFF
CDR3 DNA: TGTGCCAGCAGTCCACGGGACAGGGTGGAATGGGCCGCTTTCTTT

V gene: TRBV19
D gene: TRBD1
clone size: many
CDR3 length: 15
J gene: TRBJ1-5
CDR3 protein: CASRIGTGDNQPQHF
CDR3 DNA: TGTGCCAGTAGAATCGGGACAGGGGACAATCAGCCCCAGCATTTT

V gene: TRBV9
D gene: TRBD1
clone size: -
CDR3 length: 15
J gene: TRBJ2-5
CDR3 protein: CASRAGTDAQETQYF
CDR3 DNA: TGTGCCAGCAGAGCAGGGACAGACGCCCAAGAGACCCAGTACTTC

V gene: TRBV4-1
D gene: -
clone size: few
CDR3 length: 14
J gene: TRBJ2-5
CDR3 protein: CASSQVLSGETQYF
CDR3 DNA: TGCGCCAGCAGCCAAGTACTCAGCGGGGAGACCCAGTACTTC

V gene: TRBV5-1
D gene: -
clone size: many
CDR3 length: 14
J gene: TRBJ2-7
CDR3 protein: CASSLGLSGYEQYF
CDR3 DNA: TGCGCCAGCAGCTTGGGTCTGAGTGGATACGAGCAGTACTTC

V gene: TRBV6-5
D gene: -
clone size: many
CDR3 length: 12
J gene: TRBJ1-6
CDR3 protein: CASSWGASPLHF
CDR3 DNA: TGTGCCAGCAGTTGGGGAGCTTCACCCCTCCACTTT

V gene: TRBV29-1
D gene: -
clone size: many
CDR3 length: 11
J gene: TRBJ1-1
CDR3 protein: CSYGVNTEAFF
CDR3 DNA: TGCAGCTATGGGGTGAACACTGAAGCTTTCTTT

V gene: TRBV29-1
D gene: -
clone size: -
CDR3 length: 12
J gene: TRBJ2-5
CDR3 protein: CSVEEGRETQYF
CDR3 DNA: TGCAGCGTTGAAGAGGGGAGGGAGACCCAGTACTTC

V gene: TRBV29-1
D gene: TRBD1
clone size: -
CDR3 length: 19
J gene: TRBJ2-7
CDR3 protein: CSVDPTGPTNTRGRGEQYF
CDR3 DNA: TGCAGCGTTGACCCTACAGGTCCGACGAACACTAGGGGGCGCGGCGAGCAGTACTTC

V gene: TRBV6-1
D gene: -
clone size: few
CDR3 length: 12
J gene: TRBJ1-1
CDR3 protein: CASISMNTEAFF
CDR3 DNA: TGTGCCAGCATCTCCATGAACACTGAAGCTTTCTTT

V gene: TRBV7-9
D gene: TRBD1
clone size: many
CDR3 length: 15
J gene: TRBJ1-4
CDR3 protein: CASSSRTGHDEKLFF
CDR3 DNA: TGTGCCAGCAGCTCGAGGACAGGGCACGATGAAAAACTGTTTTTT

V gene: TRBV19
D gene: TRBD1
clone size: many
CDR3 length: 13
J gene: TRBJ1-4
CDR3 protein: CASSPGQREKLFF
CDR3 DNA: TGTGCCAGTAGTCCGGGACAGCGTGAAAAACTGTTTTTT

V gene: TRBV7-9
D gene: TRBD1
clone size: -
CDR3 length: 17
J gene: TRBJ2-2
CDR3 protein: CASSLNRDRVETGELFF
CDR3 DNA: TGTGCCAGCAGCTTGAACCGGGACAGGGTTGAAACCGGGGAGCTGTTTTTT

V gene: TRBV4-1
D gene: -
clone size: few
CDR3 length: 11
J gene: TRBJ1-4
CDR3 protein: CASSLGRRLFF
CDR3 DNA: TGCGCCAGCAGCCTGGGGCGGCGACTGTTTTTT

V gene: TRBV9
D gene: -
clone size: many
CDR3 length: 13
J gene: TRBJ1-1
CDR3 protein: CASSVHQNTEAFF
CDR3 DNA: TGTGCCAGCAGCGTACACCAGAACACTGAAGCTTTCTTT

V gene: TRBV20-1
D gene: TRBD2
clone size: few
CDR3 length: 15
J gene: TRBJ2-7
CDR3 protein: CSARGLAANSYEQYF
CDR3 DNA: TGCAGTGCTAGGGGCCTAGCGGCTAATTCCTACGAGCAGTACTTC

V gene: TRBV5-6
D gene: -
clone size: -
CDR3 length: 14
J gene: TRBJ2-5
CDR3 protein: CASSASPGEETQYF
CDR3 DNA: TGTGCCAGCAGTGCTAGCCCAGGGGAAGAGACCCAGTACTTC

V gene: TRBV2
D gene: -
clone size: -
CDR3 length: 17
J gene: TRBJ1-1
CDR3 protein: CASSLGGSWGVGTEAFF
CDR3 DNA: TGTGCCAGCAGCCTCGGGGGGAGTTGGGGCGTGGGCACTGAAGCTTTCTTT

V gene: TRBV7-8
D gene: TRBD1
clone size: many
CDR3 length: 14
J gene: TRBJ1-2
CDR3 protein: CASSPAQGAYGYTF
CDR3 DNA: TGTGCCAGCAGCCCCGCACAGGGGGCCTACGGCTACACCTTC

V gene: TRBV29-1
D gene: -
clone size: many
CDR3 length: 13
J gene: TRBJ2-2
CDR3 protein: CSTPGGESGELFF
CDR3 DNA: TGCAGCACCCCCGGCGGGGAATCCGGGGAGCTGTTTTTT

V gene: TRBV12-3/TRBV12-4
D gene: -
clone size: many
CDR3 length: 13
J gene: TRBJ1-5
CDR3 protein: CASSSDGYQPQHF
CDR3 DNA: TGTGCCAGCAGTTCCGACGGATATCAGCCCCAGCATTTT

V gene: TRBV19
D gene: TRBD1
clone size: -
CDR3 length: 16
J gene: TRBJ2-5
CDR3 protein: CASSILGQALQETQYF
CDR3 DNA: TGTGCCAGTAGTATACTAGGACAGGCGCTTCAAGAGACCCAGTACTTC

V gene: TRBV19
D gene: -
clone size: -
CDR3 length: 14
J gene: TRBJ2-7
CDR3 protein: CTSSIRQNDYEQYF
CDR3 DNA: TGTACCAGTAGTATTCGACAGAACGACTACGAGCAGTACTTC

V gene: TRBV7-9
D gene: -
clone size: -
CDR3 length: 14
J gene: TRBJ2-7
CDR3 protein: CASTSSDSSYEQYF
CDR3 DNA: TGTGCCAGCACTTCCAGTGATAGCTCCTACGAGCAGTACTTC

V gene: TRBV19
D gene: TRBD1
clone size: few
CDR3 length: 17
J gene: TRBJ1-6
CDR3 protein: CASSQDRVSSYNSPLHF
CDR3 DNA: TGTGCCAGTAGCCAGGACAGGGTTAGCTCCTATAATTCACCCCTCCACTTT

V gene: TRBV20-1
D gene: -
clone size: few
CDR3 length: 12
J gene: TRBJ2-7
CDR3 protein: CSAGAGWGEQYF
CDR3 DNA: TGCAGTGCTGGGGCGGGGTGGGGTGAGCAGTACTTC

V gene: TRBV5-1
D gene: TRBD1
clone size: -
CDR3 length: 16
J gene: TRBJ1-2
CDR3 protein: CASSQDSQGAVYGYTF
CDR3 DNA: TGCGCCAGCAGCCAAGATTCCCAGGGGGCAGTCTATGGCTACACCTTC

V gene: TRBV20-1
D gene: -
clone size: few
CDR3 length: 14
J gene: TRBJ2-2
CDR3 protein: CSAAIRTPTGELFF
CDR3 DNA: TGCAGTGCTGCAATTAGGACTCCGACCGGGGAGCTGTTTTTT

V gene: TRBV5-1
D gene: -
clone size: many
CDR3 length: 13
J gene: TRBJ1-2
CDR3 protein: CASSLDQNYGYTF
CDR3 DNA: TGCGCCAGCAGCTTGGACCAAAACTATGGCTACACCTTC

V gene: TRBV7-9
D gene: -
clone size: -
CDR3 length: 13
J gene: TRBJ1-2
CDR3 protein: CASSLDTDDGYTF
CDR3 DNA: TGTGCCAGCAGCTTGGACACCGACGATGGCTACACCTTC

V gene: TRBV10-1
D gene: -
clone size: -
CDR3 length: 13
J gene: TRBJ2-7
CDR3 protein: CASSWTGADERYF
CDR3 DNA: TGCGCCAGCAGCTGGACGGGGGCGGACGAGCGGTACTTC

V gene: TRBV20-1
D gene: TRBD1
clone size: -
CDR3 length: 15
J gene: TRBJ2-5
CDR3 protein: CSAREGQGFQETQYF
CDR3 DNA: TGCAGTGCTAGAGAGGGACAGGGATTCCAAGAGACCCAGTACTTC

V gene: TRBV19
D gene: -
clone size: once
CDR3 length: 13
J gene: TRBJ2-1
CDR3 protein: CASSMSEVNEQFF
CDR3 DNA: TGTGCCAGTAGTATGTCCGAGGTTAATGAGCAGTTCTTC

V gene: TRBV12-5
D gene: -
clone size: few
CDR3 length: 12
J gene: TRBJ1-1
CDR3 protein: CASGQGGTEAFF
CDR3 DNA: TGTGCTAGTGGGCAGGGCGGCACTGAAGCTTTCTTT

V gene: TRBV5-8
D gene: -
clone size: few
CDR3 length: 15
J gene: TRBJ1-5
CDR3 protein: CASSLKGTGNQPQHF
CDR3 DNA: TGTGCCAGCAGCTTGAAGGGAACGGGCAATCAGCCCCAGCATTTT

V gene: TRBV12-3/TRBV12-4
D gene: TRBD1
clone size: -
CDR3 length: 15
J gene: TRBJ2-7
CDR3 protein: CASSLTGTDSYEQYF
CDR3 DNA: TGTGCCAGCAGTTTGACCGGGACAGACTCCTACGAGCAGTACTTC

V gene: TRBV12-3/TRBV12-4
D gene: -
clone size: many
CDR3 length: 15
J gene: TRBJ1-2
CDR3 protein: CASSLANRVTYGYTF
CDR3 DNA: TGTGCCAGCAGTTTAGCGAACAGGGTAACCTATGGCTACACCTTC

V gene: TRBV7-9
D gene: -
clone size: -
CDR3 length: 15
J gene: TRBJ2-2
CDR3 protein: CASSLIGGDGGELFF
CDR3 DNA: TGTGCCAGCAGCTTAATAGGGGGAGACGGCGGGGAGCTGTTTTTT

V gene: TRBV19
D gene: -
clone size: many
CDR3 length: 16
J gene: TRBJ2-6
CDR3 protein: CASSSFQRSGANVLTF
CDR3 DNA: TGTGCCAGTAGTTCTTTCCAGCGATCTGGGGCCAACGTCCTGACTTTC

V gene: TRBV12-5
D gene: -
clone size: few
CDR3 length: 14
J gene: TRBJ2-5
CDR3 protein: CASGSGPDQETQYF
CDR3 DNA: TGTGCTAGTGGTTCCGGACCGGACCAAGAGACCCAGTACTTC

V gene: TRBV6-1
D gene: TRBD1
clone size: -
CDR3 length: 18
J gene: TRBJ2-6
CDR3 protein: CASSHTDRGATGANVLTF
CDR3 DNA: TGTGCCAGCAGCCATACCGACAGGGGGGCCACTGGGGCCAACGTCCTGACTTTC

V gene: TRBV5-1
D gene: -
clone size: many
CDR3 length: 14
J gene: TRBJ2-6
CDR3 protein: CASRQGSGANVLTF
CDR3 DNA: TGTGCCAGCAGGCAGGGCTCTGGGGCCAACGTCCTGACTTTC

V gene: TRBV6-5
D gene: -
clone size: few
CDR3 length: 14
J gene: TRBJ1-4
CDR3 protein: CASSYAPINEKLFF
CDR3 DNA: TGTGCCAGCAGTTACGCACCGATTAATGAAAAACTGTTTTTT

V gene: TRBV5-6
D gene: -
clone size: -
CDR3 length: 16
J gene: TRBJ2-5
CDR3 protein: CASSLGGLEYVETQYF
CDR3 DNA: TGTGCCAGCAGCCTTGGGGGCCTCGAGTATGTGGAGACCCAGTACTTC

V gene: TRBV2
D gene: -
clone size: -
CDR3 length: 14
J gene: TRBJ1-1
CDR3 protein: CASSPRVSDTEAFF
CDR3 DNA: TGTGCCAGCAGTCCAAGGGTCTCCGACACTGAAGCTTTCTTT

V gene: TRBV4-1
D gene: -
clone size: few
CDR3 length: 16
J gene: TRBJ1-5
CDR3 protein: CASSQGRGWINQPQHF
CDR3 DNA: TGCGCCAGCAGCCAAGGAAGGGGGTGGATCAATCAGCCCCAGCATTTT

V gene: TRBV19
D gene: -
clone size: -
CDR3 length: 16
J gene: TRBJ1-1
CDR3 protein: CASSTQARGRVGEAFF
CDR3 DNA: TGTGCCAGTAGTACCCAAGCCAGGGGTCGCGTCGGAGAAGCTTTCTTT

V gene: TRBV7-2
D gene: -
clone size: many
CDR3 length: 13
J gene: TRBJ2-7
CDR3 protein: CASSRRGAYEQYF
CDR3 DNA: TGTGCCAGCAGCCGACGCGGTGCCTACGAGCAGTACTTC

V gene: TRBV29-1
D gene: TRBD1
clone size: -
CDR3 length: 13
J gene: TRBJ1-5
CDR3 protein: CSVRTGDYTYEHF
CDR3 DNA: TGCAGCGTCCGGACAGGGGACTACACCTACGAGCATTTT